These 18 T cell receptor beta chains came from one sample sequenced in a study of blood T cell repertoires in COVID-19. TCRdb's table, derived via immunoSEQ multiplex PCR, lists solely in-frame clones and lacks some. Of approximately 47,000 clones in the sample, under 90% are singletons; the top ten hold 5% to 7%. The sample consisted of peripheral blood. Receptor source: a woman aged 55-75 years with acute or convalescent COVID-19.

The gene calls are TRBV10-3 and TRBJ2-1, with 7 bases identical to TRBD2. The CDR3 has 15 amino acids. J lost 3 bases, V lost 3 bases, and 5 bases had no gene match. Germline CDR1 and CDR2: ENHRY and SYGVKD. DNA of the CDR3: TGTGCCATCAGTGACTCCGGGGGGAACTACAATGAGCAGTTCTTC. Its translation is CAISDSGGNYNEQFF.

The rearrangement links TRBV12-3 or TRBV12-4 to TRBJ2-5, with D unclear. This CDR3 comprises 13 residues. The V end was cut by 3 bases, the J end by 3 bases, with 8 bases between. The CDR3 region has the DNA TGTGCCAGCAGTTTCAGGCAGAAAGAGACCCAGTACTTC. Its translation: CASSFRQKETQYF.

V gene TRBV6-6 combines with J gene TRBJ1-1; maybe TRBD1 (5 bases). The CDR3 consists of 14 residues. The ends were cut back, 2 bases at V and 1 base at J, with 8 bases in the middle. The germline V gene encodes CDR1 MNHNY and CDR2 SVGAGI (reference sequence). CDR3 sequence reads: CASSYPGGNTEAFF. The CDR3 nucleotides read TGTGCCAGCAGTTACCCGGGGGGGAACACTGAAGCTTTCTTT.

The chain carries TRBV5-1 and TRBJ2-1, with 15 bases aligning to TRBD2. The trim removed 0 bases at V and 0 bases at J, leaving 7 bases unmatched. Germline CDR1 and CDR2: SGHRS and YFSETQ. CDR3 length equals 20 residues. The CDR3 spells CASSLVGTSGGSSSYNEQFF. The CDR3 DNA reads TGCGCCAGCAGCTTGGTAGGGACTAGCGGGGGGTCGAGCTCCTACAATGAGCAGTTCTTC.

The V gene is TRBV6-6, the J gene TRBJ1-6; 7 nucleotides agree with TRBD1. After removal of 0 bases from V and 7 bases from J, the junction contained 3 bases not matched to a gene. Germline V gene data show CDR1 as MNHNY and CDR2 as SVGAGI (reference sequence). The CDR3 covers 15 residues. In DNA, the CDR3 is TGTGCCAGCAGTTACTCGACAGGGCAGAATTCACCCCTCCACTTT. Translation gives CASSYSTGQNSPLHF.

J is TRBJ2-1 and V is TRBV4-1, with a possible D match to TRBD1 (5 bases). Trimming removed 0 bases at V and 6 bases at J, with 9 bases between. Germline CDR1 reads MGHRA; CDR2 reads YSYEKL. There are 14 residues in the CDR3. This chain's CDR3 is CASSQEDKVNEQFF. CDR3 coding DNA: TGCGCCAGCAGCCAAGAGGACAAAGTCAATGAGCAGTTCTTC.

The table lists this clone with a count of one. This sequence joins TRBV7-2 and TRBJ2-5; D possibly corresponds to TRBD1 (5 bases). The germline V and J ends were trimmed by 7 bases and 7 bases, with 19 bases remaining between them. Germline CDR1 reads SGHTA; CDR2 reads FQGNSA. The CDR3 sequence is 14 residues long. CDR3 DNA: TGTGCCAGCACTTGGGCAGGGTCCGCAGGGACCCAGTACTTC. It codes for CASTWAGSAGTQYF.

This rearrangement joins TRBV6-5 to TRBJ2-2; tentative D call: TRBD1 (6 bases). In germline, CDR1 is MNHEY, CDR2 SVGAGI. With 6 bases removed from V and 4 bases from J, the gap between germline ends came to 15 bases. CDR3 size: 15 residues. The CDR3 DNA follows: TGTGCCAGCAGACTACGACAGGCCAGCACCGGGGAGCTGTTTTTT. This encodes CASRLRQASTGELFF.

The chain combines TRBV7-8 with TRBJ2-1; maybe TRBD1 (6 bases). Germline V gene lookup returns CDR1 SGHVS and CDR2 FQNEAQ. The ends were cut back, 2 bases at V and 5 bases at J, with 13 bases in the middle. The CDR3 sequence is 15 residues long. The CDR3 nucleotides are TGTGCCAGCAGCTTATCCCCAGGGGTTAACAATGAGCAGTTCTTC. Residues: CASSLSPGVNNEQFF.

V and J are TRBV7-9 and TRBJ1-2; D gene ambiguous. Germline V lookup: CDR1 SEHNR, CDR2 FQNEAQ (reference sequence). The CDR3 extends over 15 amino acids. V was pared by 0 bases and J by 3 bases, with 11 bases between. The CDR3 reads CASSLAVQTYYGYTF. CDR3 coding DNA: TGTGCCAGCAGCTTAGCGGTACAGACCTACTATGGCTACACCTTC.

The rearrangement uses TRBV19 and TRBJ1-5; 7 nucleotides align to TRBD1. The CDR3 spans 14 residues. Germline V lookup: CDR1 LNHDA, CDR2 SQIVND (reference sequence). V shed 2 bases, J shed 5 bases, and the junction held 3 bases outside the gene matches. This CDR3 reads CASSIRGGDQPQHF. CDR3 sequence (DNA): TGTGCCAGTAGTATAAGAGGGGGCGATCAGCCCCAGCATTTT.

The chain employs TRBV7-9 and TRBJ1-1; TRBD1 matches at 8 bases. The CDR3 is 14 residues long. With V trimmed by 5 bases and J by 3 bases, 5 bases remained unmatched. Germline V gene lookup returns CDR1 SEHNR and CDR2 FQNEAQ (reference sequence). CDR3 loop: CASSDTTGDTEAFF. CDR3 nucleotide sequence: TGTGCCAGCAGCGATACGACAGGGGACACTGAAGCTTTCTTT.

This clone was detected once. The chain links TRBV11-2 to TRBJ2-2; no clear D gene. Deletions cut 5 bases from V and 2 bases from J, with 12 bases between. This CDR3 has 15 amino acids. Germline V gives CDR1 SGHAT, CDR2 FQNNGV. The CDR3 coding sequence is TGTGCCAGCAGCGCCTTAGGCGGAAACACCGGGGAGCTGTTTTTT. Protein: CASSALGGNTGELFF.

The chain employs TRBV6-5 and TRBJ1-1; 9 bases map to TRBD1. Germline V lookup: CDR1 MNHEY, CDR2 SVGAGI. The junction had 9 bases not matched to a gene; V was cut back by 7 bases and J by 3 bases. The CDR3 consists of 15 residues. CDR3 sequence (DNA): TGTGCCAGCAAAGAACAGGGGGCGTGGTACACTGAAGCTTTCTTT. This codes for CASKEQGAWYTEAFF.

The chain is built from TRBV7-8 and TRBJ2-5; 9 bases are shared with TRBD1. The CDR3 is 15 residues long. With 3 bases clipped from V and 5 bases from J, the junction kept 7 bases outside the gene matches. CDR1 is SGHVS and CDR2 is FQNEAQ in the germline V gene. DNA for the CDR3: TGTGCCAGCAGCTTCGGGACAGGGCGATGGGAGACCCAGTACTTC. The encoded protein is CASSFGTGRWETQYF. Drawing the rest from reference TRBV7-8 and TRBJ2-5, the complete variable domain is GAGVSQSPRYKVAKRGQDVALRCDPISGHVSLFWYQQALGQGPEFLTYFQNEAQLDKSGLPSDRFFAERPEGSVSTLKIQRTQQEDSAVYLCASSFGTGRWETQYFGPGTRLLVL.

The chain's CDR3 is CASSFGTGANGAYGYTF. The CDR3 DNA is TGTGCCAGCAGCTTCGGGACAGGGGCCAACGGTGCCTATGGCTACACCTTC. The gene calls are TRBV7-3 and TRBJ1-2; 10 bases are shared with TRBD1. V shed 3 bases, J shed 4 bases, and the junction held 11 bases outside the gene matches. CDR3 length: 17 residues. The germline CDR1 and CDR2 sequences are SGHTA and FQGTGA.

The chain has TRBV6-6 and TRBJ1-1; tentatively, D is TRBD1 (5 bases). The CDR3 loop spans 14 amino acids. V gave up 2 bases and J gave up 4 bases, with 11 bases separating them. The germline V gene encodes CDR1 MNHNY and CDR2 SVGAGI (reference sequence). The CDR3 region has the DNA TGTGCCAGCAGTTACAGGCAGGGTGCCACTGAAGCTTTCTTT. It is translated as CASSYRQGATEAFF.

The rearrangement joins TRBV3-1 (or the pseudogene TRBV3-2) to TRBJ1-2, with 9 bases matching TRBD1. J lost 8 bases, V lost 2 bases, and 3 bases had no gene match. The germline CDR1 and CDR2 sequences are LGHDT and YNNKEL (reference sequence). The CDR3 is made up of 13 amino acids. The CDR3 DNA is TGTGCCAGCAGCCAATGGACAGGGGAAGGCTACACCTTC. As protein: CASSQWTGEGYTF.